This entry lists 8 T cell receptor beta chains sequenced from one sample in a study of lymphopenia after photon versus proton radiotherapy. The assay was immunoSEQ multiplex PCR, and TCRdb's table has in-frame clones only and misses some. The repertoire holds some 7,900 clones, about four fifths seen once, with 40% to 60% in the top ten. The specimen was peripheral blood, collected from a patient treated with photon-based radiotherapy. The receptors stem from a man aged 25-45 years with gastric cancer.

This clone has a single count. The rearrangement uses TRBV11-2 and TRBJ1-1; tentatively, D is TRBD1 (5 bases). CDR3 size: 16 residues. The germline CDR1 and CDR2 sequences are SGHAT and FQNNGV. The germline V and J ends were trimmed by 0 bases and 1 base, with 12 bases remaining between them. CDR3 DNA sequence: TGTGCCAGCAGCTTAGAGGTCGCCAGGGCGAACACTGAAGCTTTCTTT. Protein sequence: CASSLEVARANTEAFF.

The chain carries TRBV5-6 and TRBJ1-1, with no clear D. V lost 4 bases and J lost 2, with 6 bases in between. The germline V gene encodes CDR1 SGHDT and CDR2 YYEEEE. The CDR3 totals 12 residues. The DNA of the CDR3 is TGTGCCAGCAGCGGCGCCAACACTGAAGCTTTCTTT. Translated, it gives CASSGANTEAFF.

The genes are TRBV5-1 and TRBJ1-1; D is unclear. The length of the CDR3 is 13 residues. Looked up from germline, CDR1 is SGHRS and CDR2 is YFSETQ. Trimming stripped 7 bases from V and 0 bases from J, with 10 bases between. For the CDR3, the DNA is TGCGCCAGCCAAGCATACCTGAACACTGAAGCTTTCTTT. It codes for CASQAYLNTEAFF.

The chain has TRBV9 and TRBJ2-5; no definite D call. Looked up from germline, CDR1 is SGDLS and CDR2 is YYNGEE. The CDR3 contains 11 residues. The V and J ends lost 4 bases and 11 bases respectively, with 12 bases between them. The CDR3 DNA follows: TGTGCCAGCAGCTCCCCAGAGGAGCAGTACTTC. Encoded protein: CASSSPEEQYF.

The CDR3 sequence is CASSRQGNTGELFF. The CDR3 nucleotides read TGTGCCAGCAGTCGACAGGGGAACACCGGGGAGCTGTTTTTT. The rearrangement joins TRBV6-5 to TRBJ2-2, with 7 bases identical to TRBD1. The ends lost 5 bases at V and 1 base at J; junction bases unmatched: 1. The CDR3 contains 14 residues. CDR1 is MNHEY and CDR2 is SVGAGI in the germline V gene.

This rearrangement joins TRBV6-5 to TRBJ2-7; a possible D gene is TRBD1 (6 bases). V dropped 5 bases and J dropped 3 bases, with 11 bases sitting between them. Germline CDR1 reads MNHEY; CDR2 reads SVGAGI. CDR3 length: 13 amino acids. The DNA of the CDR3 is TGTGCCAGCAGTACAGGGCTAGGCTACGAGCAGTACTTC. Translation: CASSTGLGYEQYF.

J is TRBJ1-2 and V is TRBV5-1, with D unresolved. Germline V gives CDR1 SGHRS, CDR2 YFSETQ. Trimming removed 4 bases from V and 0 bases from J, with 7 bases in between. This CDR3 is built from 13 residues. CDR3 sequence reads: CASSPSPNYGYTF. CDR3 DNA: TGCGCCAGCAGCCCTAGCCCTAACTATGGCTACACCTTC. Full variable domain (rest looked up from reference TRBV5-1 and TRBJ1-2): KAGVTQTPRYLIKTRGQQVTLSCSPISGHRSVSWYQQTPGQGLQFLFEYFSETQRNKGNFPGRFSGRQFSNSRSEMNVSTLELGDSALYLCASSPSPNYGYTFGSGTRLTVV.

The V call is TRBV12-5, the J call TRBJ2-5, with 7 bases matching TRBD1. The V gene's germline CDR1 is LGHNT and CDR2 FRNRAP. This CDR3 spans 14 amino acids. The J segment lost 4 bases and the V segment lost 2 bases, leaving 4 bases of the junction unmatched. CDR3 sequence: CASGLQGVGETQYF. For the CDR3, the DNA is TGTGCTAGTGGTTTGCAGGGGGTAGGAGAGACCCAGTACTTC.